These 25 T cell receptor beta chains share one sample of origin, sequenced in a study of cytomegalovirus exposure and HLA in healthy donors. Repertoires were generated with immunoSEQ multiplex PCR, while TCRdb's copy carries only in-frame clones and drops some. The sample lists roughly 150,000 clones, 88% seen once, with roughly 3% in the top ten. Sequencing used PBMCs. These receptors were collected from a man between 18 and 29 years old in good health and CMV-seronegative.

The chain joins TRBV19 to TRBJ2-3; 10 bases line up with TRBD2. CDR1 LNHDA and CDR2 SQIVND come from the germline V gene (reference sequence). This CDR3 comprises 16 residues. J gave up 2 bases and V 8 bases, and 10 bases lay outside the gene matches. The CDR3 nucleotides read TGTGCCAGTTCCGGGACTAGCGTGGGATACACAGATACGCAGTATTTT. Encoded protein: CASSGTSVGYTDTQYF.

This clone has only a few counts. This chain uses TRBV5-1 with TRBJ2-7; 8 positions agree with TRBD1. Germline V gene data show CDR1 as SGHRS and CDR2 as YFSETQ. CDR3 length equals 14 residues. Germline trimming cut 0 bases from V and 5 bases from J; bases unmatched to any gene: 4. CDR3 DNA sequence: TGCGCCAGCAGCTTGGGCAGGGGGCACAACGAGCAGTACTTC. As protein: CASSLGRGHNEQYF.

The chain has TRBV5-1 and TRBJ2-7, with 8 bases aligning to TRBD2. The CDR3 length is 15 residues. CDR1 and CDR2 from the germline V gene are SGHRS and YFSETQ. V was clipped by 5 bases and J by 2 bases; unmatched bases: 9. This CDR3 reads CASSYGNSGAYEQYF. In DNA, the CDR3 is TGCGCCAGCAGTTATGGGAATAGCGGGGCCTACGAGCAGTACTTC.

V is TRBV7-9 and J is TRBJ2-5, with 8 positions matching TRBD2. The V segment lost 5 bases and the J segment 5 bases; nucleotides outside the gene matches: 7. The CDR3 covers 14 residues. Germline CDR1 is SEHNR and CDR2 is FQNEAQ (reference sequence). This chain's CDR3 is CASSPLGGAETQYF. CDR3 DNA: TGTGCCAGCAGCCCCCTCGGGGGGGCGGAGACCCAGTACTTC.

This clone was detected a few times. V is TRBV10-3 and J is TRBJ1-1, with 7 bases matching TRBD1. Losses at the gene ends were 5 bases for V and 5 bases for J; bases not matched to a gene: 8. The CDR3 loop spans 14 amino acids. Germline V gene lookup returns CDR1 ENHRY and CDR2 SYGVKD. The CDR3, as DNA: TGTGCCATCAGTCTGACAGGGAAAGGAACTGAAGCTTTCTTT. Its translation: CAISLTGKGTEAFF.

J is TRBJ1-1 and V is TRBV5-1; 7 nucleotides match TRBD1. The CDR3 consists of 15 residues. V was clipped by 4 bases and J by 3 bases; unmatched bases: 9. Germline V CDR1 and CDR2: SGHRS, YFSETQ. CDR3 in amino acids: CASSQGVSMHTEAFF. CDR3 in DNA: TGCGCCAGCAGCCAGGGGGTGTCAATGCACACTGAAGCTTTCTTT.

The V call is TRBV13, the J call TRBJ2-3, with 9 bases matching TRBD2. The CDR3 sequence is 15 residues long. The V gene end was trimmed by 7 bases and the J gene end by 1 base; junction bases not matched to a gene: 6. Germline values: CDR1 PRHDT, CDR2 FYEKMQ (reference sequence). CDR3 bases: TGTGCCAGCAACGTAAGGACTAGCGGCACAGATACGCAGTATTTT. This codes for CASNVRTSGTDTQYF.

The genes are TRBV27 and TRBJ2-6; D unclear. Germline V gene data show CDR1 as MNHEY and CDR2 as SMNVEV (reference sequence). The V and J ends lost 5 bases and 2 bases respectively, with 7 bases between them. The CDR3 consists of 14 residues. The CDR3 protein is CASSKNTGANVLTF. CDR3 bases: TGTGCCAGCAGTAAAAATACTGGGGCCAACGTCCTGACTTTC.

The chain is built from TRBV5-1 and TRBJ2-3; D is perhaps TRBD1 (5 bases). The CDR3 has 17 residues. The germline V gene encodes CDR1 SGHRS and CDR2 YFSETQ. Trimming pared 0 bases from V and 3 bases from J, leaving 17 bases between. The CDR3 loop is CASSLGRKGRRTDTQYF. Written as DNA, the CDR3 is TGCGCCAGCAGCTTGGGACGCAAGGGGCGCCGGACAGATACGCAGTATTTT.

This sequence joins TRBV18 and TRBJ2-3; 10 nucleotides align to TRBD2. The germline V gene has CDR1 KGHSH and CDR2 LQKENI. V dropped 3 bases and J dropped 2; count of bases not matched to a gene: 2. The CDR3 extends over 15 amino acids. The CDR3 nucleotides are TGTGCCAGCTCACCCGGACTAGCGGACACAGATACGCAGTATTTT. This sequence encodes CASSPGLADTDTQYF.

This rearrangement joins TRBV6-5 to TRBJ1-2; 11 bases line up with TRBD1. The V segment lost 0 bases and the J segment 6 bases; nucleotides outside the gene matches: 6. Germline CDR1 is MNHEY and CDR2 is SVGAGI. This CDR3 has 16 amino acids. CDR3 nucleotide sequence: TGTGCCAGCAGTTACTCGTGGGGACAGGGGGAGGATGGCTACACCTTC. Translating gives CASSYSWGQGEDGYTF.

Turning to this clone: A junction end diverges from the germline sequence, so it may reflect a read error. The J gene is TRBJ2-1, the V gene TRBV7-7, with 8 bases aligning to TRBD2. The germline V gene has CDR1 SSHAT and CDR2 FNYEAQ (reference sequence). The CDR3 sequence is 17 residues long. CDR3 nucleotide sequence: TGTGCTAGCAGCTTAGGTCAGGGACTAGGAGCCTACAATGAGCAGTTCTTC. As protein: CASSLGQGLGAYNEQFF.

The chain employs TRBV7-9 and TRBJ2-1; D gene ambiguous. Germline lookup yields CDR1 SEHNR and CDR2 FQNEAQ (reference sequence). The germline V and J ends were trimmed by 0 bases and 7 bases, with 7 bases remaining between them. CDR3 length: 13 amino acids. The CDR3 loop reads CASSLALENEQFF. CDR3 coding DNA: TGTGCCAGCAGCTTAGCGCTAGAAAATGAGCAGTTCTTC.

V is TRBV7-9 and J is TRBJ1-5; TRBD1 matches at 12 bases. Germline values: CDR1 SEHNR, CDR2 FQNEAQ (reference sequence). V dropped 6 bases and J dropped 1; count of bases not matched to a gene: 7. The CDR3 is 17 amino acids. The DNA of the CDR3 is TGTGCCAGCAGTTCGGGACAGGGGGCTCCAAGCAATCAGCCCCAGCATTTT. Protein product: CASSSGQGAPSNQPQHF.

The chain links TRBV7-2 to TRBJ2-7; TRBD2 agrees at 12 bases. Unmatched junction bases numbered 5, after V lost 5 bases and J lost 3 bases. There are 15 residues in the CDR3. CDR1 is SGHTA, CDR2 FQGNSA, per germline. The CDR3: CASSPTGLAGYEQYF. The CDR3 region has the DNA TGTGCCAGCAGCCCCACGGGACTAGCGGGCTACGAGCAGTACTTC.

There are a few counts of this clone. The rearrangement joins TRBV19 to TRBJ2-1, with 10 positions matching TRBD2. Losses at the gene ends were 10 bases for V and 4 bases for J; bases not matched to a gene: 7. Germline V gives CDR1 LNHDA, CDR2 SQIVND (reference sequence). The CDR3 runs to 14 residues. CDR3 protein: CATSAGGEYNEQFF. The CDR3 nucleotides read TGTGCCACCTCAGCGGGAGGGGAATACAATGAGCAGTTCTTC. The variable domain in full, with the rest retrieved from reference TRBV19 and TRBJ2-1, is DGGITQSPKYLFRKEGQNVTLSCEQNLNHDAMYWYRQDPGQGLRLIYYSQIVNDFQKGDIAEGYSVSREKKESFPLTVTSAQKNPTAFYLCATSAGGEYNEQFFGPGTRLTVL.

The rearrangement uses TRBV10-3 and TRBJ1-4; 7 bases align to TRBD1. Trimming at V came to 10 bases and at J to 0 bases, leaving 11 bases not matched to a gene. CDR1 and CDR2 (germline): ENHRY, SYGVKD. This CDR3 is 16 amino acids long. The CDR3: CATTPGQTTTNEKLFF. CDR3 DNA sequence: TGTGCCACCACCCCGGGACAGACCACAACTAATGAAAAACTGTTTTTT.

This chain links TRBV27 with TRBJ2-7, with TRBD2 matching over 7 bases. CDR1 and CDR2 (germline): MNHEY, SMNVEV (reference sequence). Unmatched junction bases numbered 8, after V lost 4 bases and J lost 2 bases. The CDR3 extends over 15 amino acids. The CDR3, as DNA: TGTGCCAGCAGTTCTTATCCAGGGACTACCTACGAGCAGTACTTC. Protein sequence: CASSSYPGTTYEQYF.

The gene calls are TRBV11-2 and TRBJ2-1, with 8 bases matching TRBD1. Per germline, CDR1 SGHAT and CDR2 FQNNGV. J gave up 9 bases and V 6 bases, and 10 bases lay outside the gene matches. The CDR3 is 14 residues long. The CDR3 reads CASSGGRGQVEQFF. In DNA, the CDR3 is TGTGCCAGCAGTGGAGGTCGGGGACAGGTTGAGCAGTTCTTC.

V is TRBV5-1 and J is TRBJ2-2; 8 nucleotides line up with TRBD1. The J segment lost 2 bases and the V segment lost 3 bases, leaving 3 bases of the junction unmatched. From germline, CDR1 is SGHRS and CDR2 YFSETQ. The CDR3 has 15 residues. This CDR3 is CASSSGQANTGELFF. DNA of the CDR3: TGCGCCAGCAGCTCGGGACAGGCAAACACCGGGGAGCTGTTTTTT.

This chain links TRBV6-1 with TRBJ1-2, with D possibly being TRBD1 (6 bases). The V end lost 6 bases, the J end lost 3 bases, and 14 bases lay between the germline ends. The germline CDR1 and CDR2 sequences are MNHNS and SASEGT. This CDR3 is built from 14 residues. The CDR3 nucleotides are TGTGCCAGCAGGGTCGGGACACCTGACTATGGCTACACCTTC. It is translated as CASRVGTPDYGYTF.

This sequence joins TRBV30 and TRBJ2-7; 9 bases are a match to TRBD1. Germline-derived CDR1 and CDR2 are GTSNPN and SVGIG (reference sequence). V lost 5 bases, J lost 5 bases, and 1 base stayed unmatched. The length of the CDR3 is 11 residues. CDR3 DNA sequence: TGTGCCTGGGACAGGGGGAACGAGCAGTACGTC. Residues: CAWDRGNEQYV.

This clone has more than one count but fewer than ten. The V and J genes are TRBV5-1 and TRBJ1-2, with D possibly matching TRBD1 (5 bases). V was shortened by 3 bases and J by 7 bases, with 7 bases between the two germline ends. This CDR3 region has 11 residues. Germline-derived CDR1 and CDR2 are SGHRS and YFSETQ. The CDR3 sequence: CASSSGLGYTF. Here the CDR3 DNA reads TGCGCCAGCAGCTCAGGGCTTGGCTACACCTTC.

The rearrangement uses TRBV18 and TRBJ2-5; 8 bases are a match to TRBD1. Germline V gene data show CDR1 as KGHSH and CDR2 as LQKENI. The CDR3 length is 14 residues. V dropped 0 bases and J dropped 5; count of bases not matched to a gene: 2. This chain's CDR3 is CASSPPTGGETQYF. CDR3 nucleotide sequence: TGTGCCAGCTCACCACCCACAGGGGGGGAGACCCAGTACTTC.

V and J are TRBV30 and TRBJ2-6; TRBD2 agrees at 11 bases. V lost 1 base, J lost 2 bases, and 4 bases stayed unmatched. This CDR3 region has 17 residues. Germline V lookup: CDR1 GTSNPN, CDR2 SVGIG (reference sequence). CDR3 nucleotides: TGTGCCTGGAGTGGACCTAGCGGGGGGACTGGGGCCAACGTCCTGACTTTC. Its translation: CAWSGPSGGTGANVLTF. The complete variable domain, with remaining parts taken from reference TRBV30 and TRBJ2-6, reads SQTIHQWPATLVQPVGSPLSLECTVEGTSNPNLYWYRQAAGRGLQLLFYSVGIGQISSEVPQNLSASRPQDRQFILSSKKLLLSDSGFYLCAWSGPSGGTGANVLTFGAGSRLTVL.